This entry lists 18 T cell receptor beta chains sequenced from one sample in a study of T cell repertoires in cytomegalovirus infection. TCRdb passed the reads through MiXCR, listing each CDR3 protein once. Of about 310,000 distinct CDR3 sequences in the sample, around a quarter were seen once. Antigen specificity for these receptors is unknown. The sequencing used cultured PBMCs, collected from culture after CMV antigen stimulation. These TCRs come from a human donor in good health (CMV status not recorded). Some clones in this sample may be carry-over from other donors' samples.

The chain couples TRBV27 to TRBJ2-1, with 10 bases aligning to TRBD2. CDR1 is MNHEY and CDR2 is SMNVEV in the germline V gene (reference sequence). J gave up 3 bases and V 4 bases, and 9 bases lay outside the gene matches. The CDR3 extends over 17 amino acids. DNA for the CDR3: TGTGCCAGCAGTTCGCACCCTATAGCGGGAGGCTACAATGAGCAGTTCTTC. Translation: CASSSHPIAGGYNEQFF.

The chain is built from TRBV6-5 and TRBJ2-1; D possibly corresponds to TRBD1 (6 bases). V dropped 4 bases and J dropped 8 bases, with 12 bases sitting between them. The CDR3 spans 13 residues. CDR1 is MNHEY and CDR2 is SVGAGI in the germline V gene. The CDR3 loop is CASSFQGRHEQFF. The CDR3 nucleotides are TGTGCCAGCAGTTTTCAGGGGCGGCATGAGCAGTTCTTC.

In this sample, this clonotype turned up a few times. The rearrangement joins TRBV12-3 or TRBV12-4 to TRBJ1-1; possibly TRBD1 for D (6 bases). Trimming removed 4 bases at V and 1 base at J, with 13 bases between. CDR3 size: 15 residues. DNA for the CDR3: TGTGCCAGCAGTTCGCCGGGACAAAAGAACACTGAAGCTTTCTTT. Its translation is CASSSPGQKNTEAFF.

This clonotype was seen more than once but under ten times. This chain connects TRBV6-6 to TRBJ2-7; TRBD2 matches at 10 bases. Losses at the gene ends were 8 bases for V and 2 bases for J; bases not matched to a gene: 3. The CDR3 extends over 13 amino acids. CDR1 and CDR2 from the germline V gene are MNHNY and SVGAGI (reference sequence). DNA for the CDR3: TGTGCCAGCGGACTAGCGGAGGCCTACGAGCAGTACTTC. Translating gives CASGLAEAYEQYF.

Ten or more counts support this clonotype. The chain links TRBV7-6 to TRBJ2-3; 14 nucleotides align to TRBD2. V trimming: 1 base; J trimming: 2 bases; junction bases outside the gene matches: 11. The CDR3 runs 20 residues. Germline CDR1 SGHVS, CDR2 FNYEAQ. The CDR3, as DNA: TGTGCCAGCAGCTTAGGACTAGCGGGAGGGCCGAACCCCCCCACAGATACGCAGTATTTT. Its protein is CASSLGLAGGPNPPTDTQYF.

The chain carries TRBV20-1 and TRBJ1-2; D is possibly TRBD1 (6 bases). There are 12 residues in the CDR3. V was trimmed by 6 bases and J by 4 bases, leaving 12 bases between them. The germline CDR1 and CDR2 sequences are DFQATT and SNEGSKA (reference sequence). The CDR3 DNA sequence: TGCAGTGCCGAGACAGGTGGCTATGGCTACACCTTC. It yields the protein CSAETGGYGYTF.

This clonotype has more than one count but fewer than ten. This sequence joins TRBV27 and TRBJ2-3, with 9 bases that match TRBD2. The CDR3 is 15 residues long. The junction had 5 bases not matched to a gene; V was cut back by 2 bases and J by 5 bases. Looked up from germline, CDR1 is MNHEY and CDR2 is SMNVEV (reference sequence). CDR3 sequence (DNA): TGTGCCAGCAGTTTAAGCGGGAGGAAAGTAGATACGCAGTATTTT. Its protein is CASSLSGRKVDTQYF.

This clonotype has only a few counts. The chain carries TRBV27 and TRBJ1-5, with D uncertain. V lost 1 base to trimming and J lost 1 base, with 8 bases between them. Germline CDR1 is MNHEY and CDR2 is SMNVEV (reference sequence). The CDR3 extends over 15 amino acids. CDR3 residues: CASSLLGPSNQPQHF. The CDR3 DNA sequence: TGTGCCAGCAGTTTATTAGGGCCCAGCAATCAGCCCCAGCATTTT.

Ten or more counts support this clonotype. CDR3 in amino acids: CASSYSINPRYNEQFF. The CDR3 DNA sequence: TGTGCCAGCAGTTACTCGATAAACCCGAGGTACAATGAGCAGTTCTTC. The V call is TRBV6-6, the J call TRBJ2-1; D remains ambiguous. Germline V CDR1 and CDR2: MNHNY, SVGAGI (reference sequence). The ends were cut back, 0 bases at V and 4 bases at J, with 13 bases in the middle. This CDR3 has 16 amino acids.

V is TRBV20-1 and J is TRBJ2-1; 13 positions agree with TRBD2. CDR1 and CDR2 (germline): DFQATT, SNEGSKA (reference sequence). The length of the CDR3 is 16 residues. V was pared by 6 bases and J by 2 bases, with 7 bases of the junction left unmatched. Here the CDR3 reads CSARTSGRGAYNEQFF. In DNA, the CDR3 is TGCAGTGCCCGGACTAGCGGGAGAGGGGCCTACAATGAGCAGTTCTTC.

The V call is TRBV19, the J call TRBJ2-3; 11 bases map to TRBD2. The CDR3 contains 15 residues. Germline V gene data show CDR1 as LNHDA and CDR2 as SQIVND (reference sequence). The trim removed 6 bases at V and 6 bases at J, leaving 8 bases unmatched. The CDR3 DNA reads TGTGCCAGTAGGGGGACTAGCGGTCCGTTCGATACGCAGTATTTT. This translates into CASRGTSGPFDTQYF.

This clonotype appeared many times. The chain couples TRBV7-6 to TRBJ1-3, with D hard to call. CDR3 size: 14 residues. Germline CDR1 reads SGHVS; CDR2 reads FNYEAQ. V was clipped by 5 bases and J by 3 bases, with 11 bases between them. The DNA of the CDR3 is TGTGCCAGCAGCCTGAGGACGGATGGAAACACCATATATTTT. Its translation: CASSLRTDGNTIYF.

V and J are TRBV27 and TRBJ2-4, with TRBD1 identical over 10 bases. J lost 5 bases, V lost 7 bases, and 5 bases had no gene match. From germline, CDR1 is MNHEY and CDR2 SMNVEV (reference sequence). CDR3 size: 14 residues. The CDR3 here is CASNPGTGENIQYF. The DNA of the CDR3 is TGTGCCAGCAACCCGGGGACAGGGGAAAACATTCAGTACTTC.

This chain joins TRBV19 and TRBJ1-5; D is ambiguous. The CDR3 sequence is 13 residues long. Germline loops: CDR1 LNHDA, CDR2 SQIVND (reference sequence). The V gene lost 3 bases and the J gene lost 4 bases, with 7 bases spanning the gap. CDR3 DNA sequence: TGTGCCAGTAGTATGGGGTTGAATCAGCCCCAGCATTTT. Translating it yields CASSMGLNQPQHF.

The chain links TRBV11-2 to TRBJ2-5; D ambiguous. CDR3 length equals 15 residues. V was trimmed by 2 bases and J by 6 bases, leaving 16 bases between them. Looked up from germline, CDR1 is SGHAT and CDR2 is FQNNGV. CDR3 residues: CASSLSGMQDQTQYF. CDR3 in DNA: TGTGCCAGCAGCTTAAGTGGTATGCAAGATCAGACCCAGTACTTC.

The sample holds a few counts of this clonotype. V and J are TRBV7-2 and TRBJ2-1; the match to TRBD2 covers 9 bases. Germline assignment: CDR1 SGHTA and CDR2 FQGNSA. V dropped 2 bases and J dropped 7; count of bases not matched to a gene: 6. The CDR3 runs to 15 residues. This CDR3 reads CASSLKAGGLNEQFF. DNA for the CDR3: TGTGCCAGCAGCTTAAAGGCGGGAGGGTTGAATGAGCAGTTCTTC.

J is TRBJ2-7 and V is TRBV18; TRBD2 matches 7 bases. Per germline, CDR1 KGHSH and CDR2 LQKENI. This CDR3 region has 16 residues. Unmatched junction bases numbered 14, after V lost 0 bases and J lost 9 bases. The CDR3 spells CASSPPAGLKSVGQYF. In nucleotides, the CDR3 is TGTGCCAGCTCACCACCTGCGGGACTAAAAAGTGTCGGGCAGTACTTC.

The chain employs TRBV27 and TRBJ2-7; 7 nucleotides line up with TRBD2. V lost 8 bases, J lost 5 bases, and 18 bases stayed unmatched. CDR3 length: 16 residues. Germline loops: CDR1 MNHEY, CDR2 SMNVEV (reference sequence). CDR3: CASDSRDYASGDEQYV. The CDR3 DNA reads as TGTGCCAGCGACTCCCGGGACTATGCTTCTGGCGACGAGCAGTACGTC.